This T cell receptor (beta chain) was profiled in a study of blood T cell repertoires in COVID-19. Study-wide background: There were acute and convalescent COVID-19 samples, and they came from the United States, Italy and Spain. Nucleic acid was either cDNA or gDNA, and it came from T cells, B-cell-depleted T cells, or PBMCs.

V gave up 4 bases and J gave up 3 bases, with 19 bases separating them. Germline CDR1 and CDR2: SGHDN and FVKESK. This CDR3 spans 16 amino acids. In the authors' methods: Reference gene primer amplification yielded estimated nucleated cell counts. The method was immunoSEQ multiplex PCR; TCRdb's version includes in-frame clones alone and lacks a portion of them. V, J and clone size derive from that table, while D and trimming were established from the DNA sequence. The table has more than 100,000 clones, about 89% seen once; the top ten hold roughly 18%. Sequencing input: peripheral blood. The chain couples TRBV14 to TRBJ2-7, with a weak D call TRBD2 (7 bases). The clonotype comes from a man between 45 and 60 years old with active or convalescent COVID-19. The CDR3 reads CASSPLGTGGLYEQYF. CDR3 sequence (DNA): TGTGCCAGCAGCCCCCTGGGGACGGGGGGCCTCTACGAGCAGTACTTC.